These 20 T cell receptor beta chains came from one sample sequenced in a study of PD-L1 blockade in urothelial cancer. Time point given: peripheral blood 6 weeks after treatment start. Method: immunoSEQ multiplex PCR; TCRdb's copy keeps in-frame clones and lacks some. The sample yields nearly 45,000 clones, roughly 82% seen once. The source was PBMCs, collected around atezolizumab (anti-PD-L1) treatment. The source is a man in his 60s with urothelial cancer.

Only a few counts were recorded for this clone. The V gene is TRBV2, the J gene TRBJ1-1; 9 bases agree with TRBD1. The ends lost 7 bases at V and 5 bases at J; junction bases unmatched: 5. The CDR3 runs to 13 residues. The V gene's germline CDR1 is SNHLY and CDR2 FYNNEI. Written as DNA, the CDR3 is TGTGCCAGCACCCGGGACAGGGAGACTGAAGCTTTCTTT. It translates to CASTRDRETEAFF.

The chain uses TRBV28 and TRBJ2-1; 10 nucleotides match TRBD1. CDR3 size: 15 residues. V lost 4 bases, J lost 1 base, and 1 base stayed unmatched. Germline lookup yields CDR1 MDHEN and CDR2 SYDVKM. CDR3 bases: TGTGCCAGCAGTTGGGGACAGGGGTCCTACAATGAGCAGTTCTTC. Its protein product is CASSWGQGSYNEQFF.

This clone has a single count. V is TRBV5-4 and J is TRBJ1-2, with D perhaps TRBD1 (6 bases). CDR3 length equals 12 residues. The germline gives CDR1 SGHNT, CDR2 YYREEE (reference sequence). V shed 3 bases and J shed 6 bases, with 9 bases lying between them. The DNA of the CDR3 is TGTGCCAGCAGCTCAGCAGGGGATGGCTACACCTTC. Protein: CASSSAGDGYTF.

This chain links TRBV28 with TRBJ1-1, with D possibly matching TRBD1 (6 bases). Trimming cost V 2 bases and J 4 bases, with 11 bases left between them. Germline V gives CDR1 MDHEN, CDR2 SYDVKM. The CDR3 runs to 14 residues. In DNA, the CDR3 is TGTGCCAGCAGTTTAGGGGGCTGGGGCACTGAAGCTTTCTTT. Protein sequence: CASSLGGWGTEAFF.

This chain connects TRBV2 to TRBJ2-1; 14 bases are a match to TRBD2. The junction had 8 bases not matched to a gene; V was cut back by 0 bases and J by 10 bases. The germline gives CDR1 SNHLY, CDR2 FYNNEI. The CDR3 covers 17 residues. CDR3 sequence (DNA): TGTGCCAGCAGTGAAGCGCTTCCGGGACTAGCGGGAGTGGAGCAGTTCTTC. Protein: CASSEALPGLAGVEQFF.

The rearrangement joins TRBV27 to TRBJ2-6, with D uncertain. Trimming stripped 2 bases from V and 1 base from J, with 12 bases between. The CDR3 totals 17 residues. Germline CDR1 reads MNHEY; CDR2 reads SMNVEV (reference sequence). The DNA of the CDR3 is TGTGCCAGCAGTTTAGGTGCCTCAGCGTCTGGGGCCAACGTCCTGACTTTC. Protein product: CASSLGASASGANVLTF.

The chain uses TRBV10-3 and TRBJ2-2, with D perhaps TRBD1 (5 bases). There are 14 residues in the CDR3. CDR1 is ENHRY and CDR2 is SYGVKD in the germline V gene. V gave up 5 bases and J gave up 4 bases, with 11 bases separating them. The CDR3 reads CAISQGTTTGELFF. DNA for the CDR3: TGTGCCATCAGTCAGGGAACGACCACCGGGGAGCTGTTTTTT.

This chain connects TRBV19 to TRBJ1-1; 7 nucleotides match TRBD1. In germline, CDR1 is LNHDA, CDR2 SQIVND (reference sequence). The CDR3 is made up of 14 amino acids. Germline trimming cut 8 bases from V and 2 bases from J; bases unmatched to any gene: 8. The CDR3 DNA sequence: TGTGCCAGTCGACAGGGTAGTTATAACACTGAAGCTTTCTTT. It specifies CASRQGSYNTEAFF.

The chain has TRBV5-4 and TRBJ1-1; 12 bases line up with TRBD1. The CDR3 runs to 16 residues. V shed 4 bases, J shed 4 bases, and the junction held 8 bases outside the gene matches. The germline V gene has CDR1 SGHNT and CDR2 YYREEE (reference sequence). CDR3 nucleotide sequence: TGTGCCAGCAGCCCCGGGACAGGGGGCTGGGGCACTGAAGCTTTCTTT. Its protein is CASSPGTGGWGTEAFF.

V and J are TRBV5-1 and TRBJ1-1, with 8 bases aligning to TRBD1. Germline CDR1 reads SGHRS; CDR2 reads YFSETQ. The V and J ends lost 0 bases and 8 bases, in that order; junction bases with no gene match: 9. CDR3 size: 15 residues. The CDR3 bases are TGCGCCAGCAGCTTGGATGCGGTTAGGACAGGGGAAGCTTTCTTT. It translates to CASSLDAVRTGEAFF.

This chain joins TRBV28 and TRBJ2-1, with 11 bases lining up with TRBD2. This CDR3 has 12 residues. CDR1 and CDR2 (germline): MDHEN, SYDVKM. V trimming: 5 bases; J trimming: 16 bases; junction bases outside the gene matches: 7. The CDR3 loop is CASSLSGGEIFF. In DNA, the CDR3 is TGTGCCAGCAGTCTTAGCGGGGGGGAAATTTTCTTC.

This chain links TRBV9 with TRBJ2-5, with 8 bases that match TRBD2. This CDR3 has 13 residues. The ends lost 3 bases at V and 5 bases at J; junction bases unmatched: 3. Germline V gives CDR1 SGDLS, CDR2 YYNGEE. In DNA form, the CDR3 reads TGTGCCAGCAGCGCAAGACTAGCGGAGACCCAGTACTTC. Residues: CASSARLAETQYF.

The CDR3 is CASSLSAGANVLTF. CDR3 DNA: TGCGCCAGCAGCTTGAGCGCTGGGGCCAACGTCCTGACTTTC. The V and J genes are TRBV5-1 and TRBJ2-6; D uncertain. V was shortened by 1 base and J by 2 bases, with 4 bases between the two germline ends. The CDR3 contains 14 residues. From germline, CDR1 is SGHRS and CDR2 YFSETQ.

The rearrangement joins TRBV28 to TRBJ2-7, with D possibly TRBD2 on 6 matching bases. The V end lost 2 bases, the J end lost 4 bases, and 6 bases lay between the germline ends. There are 12 residues in the CDR3. Germline V gene data show CDR1 as MDHEN and CDR2 as SYDVKM. CDR3 DNA: TGTGCCAGCAGTTTACGGGGGTACGAGCAGTACTTC. It yields the protein CASSLRGYEQYF. The whole variable domain, filled in from reference TRBV28 and TRBJ2-7, reads DVKVTQSSRYLVKRTGEKVFLECVQDMDHENMFWYRQDPGLGLRLIYFSYDVKMKEKGDIPEGYSVSREKKERFSLILESASTNQTSMYLCASSLRGYEQYFGPGTRLTVT.

V and J are TRBV28 and TRBJ1-1, with D perhaps TRBD1 (6 bases). Per germline, CDR1 MDHEN and CDR2 SYDVKM. This CDR3 has 15 amino acids. V lost 3 bases and J lost 0, with 11 bases in between. The CDR3 DNA is TGTGCCAGCAGTTTTTACAGGGTGTTGAACACTGAAGCTTTCTTT. Amino acid sequence: CASSFYRVLNTEAFF.

In this sample, this clone turned up once. The chain carries TRBV28 and TRBJ1-6, with TRBD1 identical over 7 bases. The germline CDR1 and CDR2 sequences are MDHEN and SYDVKM. This CDR3 has 13 residues. With V trimmed by 7 bases and J by 8 bases, 5 bases remained unmatched. CDR3 DNA: TGTGCCAGCATCGACAGGGACCATTCACCCCTCCACTTT. Protein sequence: CASIDRDHSPLHF.

The chain couples TRBV27 to TRBJ2-1; TRBD2 matches at 11 bases. CDR1 MNHEY and CDR2 SMNVEV come from the germline V gene (reference sequence). The CDR3 covers 19 residues. With 4 bases clipped from V and 3 bases from J, the junction kept 14 bases outside the gene matches. In nucleotides, the CDR3 is TGTGCCAGCAGTTCTTCAGGGACTAGCGGACAAACCTTCTACAATGAGCAGTTCTTC. Encoded protein: CASSSSGTSGQTFYNEQFF.

The J gene is TRBJ2-5, the V gene TRBV23-1; TRBD1 matches at 9 bases. TRBV23-1 is an ORF for which the function is uncertain. There are 16 residues in the CDR3. The junction had 16 bases not matched to a gene; V was cut back by 9 bases and J by 5 bases. The CDR3 nucleotides read TGCGCCAGGCCGTTTCACCGGGACAGGGTCCGGGAGACCCAGTACTTC. Its translation is CARPFHRDRVRETQYF.

This rearrangement joins TRBV19 to TRBJ2-6; 9 bases align to TRBD1. Germline lookup yields CDR1 LNHDA and CDR2 SQIVND (reference sequence). This CDR3 has 17 residues. V lost 5 bases, J lost 2 bases, and 7 bases stayed unmatched. The CDR3 loop reads CASSSPDRGAGANVLTF. For the CDR3, the DNA is TGTGCCAGTAGTTCCCCGGACAGGGGTGCTGGGGCCAACGTCCTGACTTTC.

The chain uses TRBV28 and TRBJ1-2; TRBD1 is a possible D gene (5 bases). The germline V gene encodes CDR1 MDHEN and CDR2 SYDVKM. The CDR3 has 17 residues. The V and J ends lost 3 bases and 1 base respectively, with 18 bases between them. The CDR3 here is CASSLTVSLTRNYGYTF. In DNA form, the CDR3 reads TGTGCCAGCAGTTTGACAGTAAGCCTAACTCGTAACTATGGCTACACCTTC.